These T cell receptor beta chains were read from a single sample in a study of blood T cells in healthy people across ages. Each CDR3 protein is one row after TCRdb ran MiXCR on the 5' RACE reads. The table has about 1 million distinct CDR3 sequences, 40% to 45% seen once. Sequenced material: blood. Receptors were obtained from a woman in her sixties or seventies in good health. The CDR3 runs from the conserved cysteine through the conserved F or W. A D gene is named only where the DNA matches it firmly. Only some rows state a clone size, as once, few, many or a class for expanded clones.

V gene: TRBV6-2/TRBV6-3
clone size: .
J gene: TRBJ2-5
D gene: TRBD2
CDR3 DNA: TGTGCCAGCAGCACCGGGACTAGGATCAGAGAGACCCAGTACTTC
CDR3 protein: CASSTGTRIRETQYF

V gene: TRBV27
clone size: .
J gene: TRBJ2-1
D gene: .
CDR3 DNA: TGTGCCAGCAGTCCCTTGGGCAGGGGTCGGGAGCAGTTCTTC
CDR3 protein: CASSPLGRGREQFF

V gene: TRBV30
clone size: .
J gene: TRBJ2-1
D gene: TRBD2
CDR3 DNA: TGTGCCTGGAGTGTATTGACTAGCGTCGATGAGCAGTTCTTC
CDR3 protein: CAWSVLTSVDEQFF

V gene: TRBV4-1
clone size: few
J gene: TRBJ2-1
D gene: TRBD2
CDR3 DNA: TGCGCCAGCAGCCAAGGACCGTGGTTTAGCGGGAAGCAGTTCTTC
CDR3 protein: CASSQGPWFSGKQFF

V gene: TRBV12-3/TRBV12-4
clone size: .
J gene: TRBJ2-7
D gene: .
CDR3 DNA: TGTGCCAGCAGTCTGTCCCCCGTGGCAGGGAGGGAGCAGTACTTC
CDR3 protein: CASSLSPVAGREQYF

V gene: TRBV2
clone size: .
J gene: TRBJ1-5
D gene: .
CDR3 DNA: TGTGCCAGCAGACTCGGACGGACCGTTGGCAATCAGCCCCAGCATTTT
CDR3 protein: CASRLGRTVGNQPQHF

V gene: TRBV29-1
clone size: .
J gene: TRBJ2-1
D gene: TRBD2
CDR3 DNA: TGCAGCGTTGGGTATCTAGCGGGGAGATACAATGAGCAGTTCTTC
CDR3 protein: CSVGYLAGRYNEQFF

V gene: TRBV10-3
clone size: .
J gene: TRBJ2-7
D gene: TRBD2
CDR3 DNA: TGTGCCATCAGTGAGACTAGCGGGAGGGCCTCCAATGAGCAGTACTTC
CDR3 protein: CAISETSGRASNEQYF

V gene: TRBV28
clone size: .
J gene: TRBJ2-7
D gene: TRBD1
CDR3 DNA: TGTGCCAGCAGTTTCTACAGGGGAAGCGACGAGCAGTACTTC
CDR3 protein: CASSFYRGSDEQYF

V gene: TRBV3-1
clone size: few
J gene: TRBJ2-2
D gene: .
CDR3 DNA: TGTGCCAGCACCCAAGGGCAGGTTAACACCGGGGAGCTGTTTTTT
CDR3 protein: CASTQGQVNTGELFF

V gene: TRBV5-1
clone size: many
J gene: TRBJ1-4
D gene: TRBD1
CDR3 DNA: TGCGCCAGCAGCCTGACAGGGGAAGGCGAAAAACTGTTTTTT
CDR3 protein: CASSLTGEGEKLFF

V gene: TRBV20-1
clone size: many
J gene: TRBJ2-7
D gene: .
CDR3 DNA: TGCAGTGCTAGAGATCACCGTTCCGAGCAGTACTTC
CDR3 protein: CSARDHRSEQYF

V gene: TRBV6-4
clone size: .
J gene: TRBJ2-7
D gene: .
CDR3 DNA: TGTGCCAGCAGTCCGTGGGCCAACGGCTACGAGCAGTACTTC
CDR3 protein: CASSPWANGYEQYF

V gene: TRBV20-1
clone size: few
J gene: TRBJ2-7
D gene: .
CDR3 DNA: TGCAGTGCTAGAGATCCTTTCCCGTCACAGGCGAACTACGAGCAGTACTTC
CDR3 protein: CSARDPFPSQANYEQYF

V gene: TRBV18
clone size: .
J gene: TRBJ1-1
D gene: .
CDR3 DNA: TGTGCCAGCTCACGACCCGTTAACACTGAAGCTTTCTTT
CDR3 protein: CASSRPVNTEAFF

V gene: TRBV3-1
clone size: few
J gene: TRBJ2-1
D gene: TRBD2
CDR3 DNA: TGTGCCAGCAGGCTAGCGGGAGATCGGGAGCAGTTCTTC
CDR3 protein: CASRLAGDREQFF

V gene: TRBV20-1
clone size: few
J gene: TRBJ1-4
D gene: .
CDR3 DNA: TGCAGTGCTGAACACAGGGCTAATGAAAAACTGTTTTTT
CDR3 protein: CSAEHRANEKLFF

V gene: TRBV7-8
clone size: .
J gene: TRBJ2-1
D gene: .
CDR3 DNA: TGTGCCAGCAGCTTAAGAAGGATGGGGGTGAATGAGCAGTTCTTC
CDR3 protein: CASSLRRMGVNEQFF

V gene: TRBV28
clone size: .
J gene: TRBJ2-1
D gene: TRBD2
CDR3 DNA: TGTGCCAGCAGTCACAGAGGGCTAGCGGGCTACAATGAGCAGTTCTTC
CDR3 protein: CASSHRGLAGYNEQFF

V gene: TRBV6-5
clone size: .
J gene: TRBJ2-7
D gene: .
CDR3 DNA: TGTGCCAGCAGTTACTCGGCGGGTCAAGGTTACTCCGAGCAGTACTTC
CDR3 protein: CASSYSAGQGYSEQYF

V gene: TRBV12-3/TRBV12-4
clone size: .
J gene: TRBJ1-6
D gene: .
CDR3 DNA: TGTGCCAGCAGTGCCCAAGGATATTCACCCCTCCACTTT
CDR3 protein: CASSAQGYSPLHF

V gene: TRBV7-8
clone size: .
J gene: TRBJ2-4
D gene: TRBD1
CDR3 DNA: TGTGCCAGCAGCCCCCATTCGACAGGGCGTGGTATCTATGATGAGCAGTACTTC
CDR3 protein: CASSPHSTGRGIYDEQYF

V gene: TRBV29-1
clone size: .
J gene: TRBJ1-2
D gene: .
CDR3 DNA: TGCAGCGCCAACAGGAACTATGGCTACACCTTC
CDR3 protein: CSANRNYGYTF

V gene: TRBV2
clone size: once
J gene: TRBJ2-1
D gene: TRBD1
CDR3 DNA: TGTGCCAGCAGTGACGGGGACAGGGGAGGATCGGCGGACAATGAGCAGTTCTTC
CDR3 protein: CASSDGDRGGSADNEQFF

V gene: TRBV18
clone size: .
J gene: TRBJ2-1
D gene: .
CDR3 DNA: TGTGCCAGCTCACCATCAACTACCGCAAGCTCCTACAATGAGCAGTTCTTC
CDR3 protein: CASSPSTTASSYNEQFF

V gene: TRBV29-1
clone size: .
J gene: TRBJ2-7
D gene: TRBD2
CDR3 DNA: TGCAGCGTTGGATCGGGGGGAGAATACGAGCAGTACTTC
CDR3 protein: CSVGSGGEYEQYF

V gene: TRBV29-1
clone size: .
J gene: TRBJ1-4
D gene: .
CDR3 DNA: TGCAGCGCTCGCCTTTCGCAAACTAATGAAAAACTGTTTTTT
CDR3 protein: CSARLSQTNEKLFF

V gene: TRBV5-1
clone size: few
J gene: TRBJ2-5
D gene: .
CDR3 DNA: TGCGCCAGCAGCTCCCGGGCCTCCGGCGCCCAAGAGACCCAGTACTTC
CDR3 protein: CASSSRASGAQETQYF

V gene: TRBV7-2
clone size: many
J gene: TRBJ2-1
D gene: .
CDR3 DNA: TGTGCCAGCAGCTTAGCAAGGGCTTACAATGAGCAGTTCTTC
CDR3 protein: CASSLARAYNEQFF

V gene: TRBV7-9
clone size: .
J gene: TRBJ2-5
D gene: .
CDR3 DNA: TGTGCCAGCAGCCCAGGGATACAAGAGACCCAGTACTTC
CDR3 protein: CASSPGIQETQYF

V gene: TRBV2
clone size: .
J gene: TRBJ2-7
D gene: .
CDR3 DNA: TGTGCCAGCAGGCTGGAGAGATCCTACAATGAGCAGTACTTC
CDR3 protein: CASRLERSYNEQYF

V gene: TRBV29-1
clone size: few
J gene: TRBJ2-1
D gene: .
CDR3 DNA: TGCAGCGTAGACGCGGTTCTCGACAATGAGCAGTTCTTC
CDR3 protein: CSVDAVLDNEQFF

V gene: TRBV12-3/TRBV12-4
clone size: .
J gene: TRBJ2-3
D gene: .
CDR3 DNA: TGTGCCAGCAACGACCGGGACACAGTGAGCACAGATACGCAGTATTTT
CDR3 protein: CASNDRDTVSTDTQYF

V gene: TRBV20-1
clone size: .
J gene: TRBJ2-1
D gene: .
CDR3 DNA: TGCAGTGCAAAAAGCCTGTTCGGGAGCAACTCCTACAATGAGCAGTTCTTC
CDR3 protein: CSAKSLFGSNSYNEQFF

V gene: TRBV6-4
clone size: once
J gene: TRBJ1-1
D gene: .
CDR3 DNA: TGTGCCAGCAGTGAGCAGGGCCACACTGAAGCTTTCTTT
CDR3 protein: CASSEQGHTEAFF

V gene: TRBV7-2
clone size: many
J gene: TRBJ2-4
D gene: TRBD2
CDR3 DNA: TGTGCCAGCAGCTTAGTCGGGAGGGCCAAAAACATTCAGTACTTC
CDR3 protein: CASSLVGRAKNIQYF

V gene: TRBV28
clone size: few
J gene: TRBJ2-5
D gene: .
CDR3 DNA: TGTGCCAGCATGTCACCGGGAGCCCAAGAGACCCAGTACTTC
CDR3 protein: CASMSPGAQETQYF

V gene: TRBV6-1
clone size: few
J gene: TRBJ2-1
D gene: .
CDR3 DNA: TGTGCCAGCAGCGGAGACTTAGGGTCCTACAATGAGCAGTTCTTC
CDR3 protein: CASSGDLGSYNEQFF

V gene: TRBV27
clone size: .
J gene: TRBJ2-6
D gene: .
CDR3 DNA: TGTGCCAGCAGTTGGCGGACACCCAGCTCTGGGGCCAACGTCCTGACTTTC
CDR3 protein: CASSWRTPSSGANVLTF

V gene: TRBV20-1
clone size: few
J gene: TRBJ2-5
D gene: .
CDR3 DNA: TGCAGTGCTGCCCCCCTGCGGCAGAGGGAGACCCAGTACTTC
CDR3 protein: CSAAPLRQRETQYF

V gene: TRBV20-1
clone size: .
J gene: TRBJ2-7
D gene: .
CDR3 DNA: TGCAGTGCCAGAGGACAGATGAGCTCCTACGAGCAGTACTTC
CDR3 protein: CSARGQMSSYEQYF

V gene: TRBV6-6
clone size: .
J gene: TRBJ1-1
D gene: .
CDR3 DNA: TGTGCCAGCAGCCTGGCGGTTCAGGACACTGAAGCTTTCTTT
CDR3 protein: CASSLAVQDTEAFF

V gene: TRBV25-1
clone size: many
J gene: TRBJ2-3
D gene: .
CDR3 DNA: TGTGCCAGCAATGAACCGGGCAGGACAGATACGCAGTATTTT
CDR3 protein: CASNEPGRTDTQYF

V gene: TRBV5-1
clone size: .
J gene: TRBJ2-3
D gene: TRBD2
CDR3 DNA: TGCGCCAGCAGCTTCCGGCTAGCGGGAGGCGCTAGCACAGATACGCAGTATTTT
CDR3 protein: CASSFRLAGGASTDTQYF

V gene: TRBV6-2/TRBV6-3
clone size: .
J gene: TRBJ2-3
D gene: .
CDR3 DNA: TGTGCCAGCAGTCGGCCCTGGCGGGTGAGCACAGATACGCAGTATTTT
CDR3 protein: CASSRPWRVSTDTQYF

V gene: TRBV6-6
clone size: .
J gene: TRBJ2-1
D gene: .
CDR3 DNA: TGTGCCAGCAGTTCCCAACTATACAATGAGCAGTTCTTC
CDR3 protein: CASSSQLYNEQFF

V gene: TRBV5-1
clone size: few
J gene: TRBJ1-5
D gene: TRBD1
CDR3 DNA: TGCGCCAGCAGCTTGACAGGGGGCGAGGGTCAGCCCCAGCATTTT
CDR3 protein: CASSLTGGEGQPQHF

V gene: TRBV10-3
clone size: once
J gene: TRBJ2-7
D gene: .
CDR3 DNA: TGTGCCATCAGCGATCCAGCGGAGAGCTCCTACAATGAGCAGTACTTC
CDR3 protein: CAISDPAESSYNEQYF

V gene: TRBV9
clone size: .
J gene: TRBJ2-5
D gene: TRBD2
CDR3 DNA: TGTGCCAGCAGCGTTCAAGCGGGAACTCAAGAGACCCAGTACTTC
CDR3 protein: CASSVQAGTQETQYF

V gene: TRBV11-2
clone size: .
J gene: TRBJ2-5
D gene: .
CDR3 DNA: TGTGCCAGCAGCTTAGCGGCAGTTCCTATCTTGCGGGCCCAGTACTTC
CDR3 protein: CASSLAAVPILRAQYF

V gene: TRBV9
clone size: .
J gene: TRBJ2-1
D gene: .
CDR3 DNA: TGTGCCAGCAGCGCAAGGACCACGCACAATGAGCAGTTCTTC
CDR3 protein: CASSARTTHNEQFF

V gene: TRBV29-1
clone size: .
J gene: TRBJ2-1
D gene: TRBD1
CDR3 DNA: TGCAGCGTTGCTGGGACAGGGGGTGGTTACAATGAGCAGTTCTTC
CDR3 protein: CSVAGTGGGYNEQFF

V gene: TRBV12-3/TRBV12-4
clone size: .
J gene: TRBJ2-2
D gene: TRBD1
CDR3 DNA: TGTGCCAGCAGCCGGATGCACACAGGGGTTTATTGGGAGCTGTTTTTT
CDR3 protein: CASSRMHTGVYWELFF

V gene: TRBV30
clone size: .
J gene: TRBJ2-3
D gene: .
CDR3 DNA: TGTGCCTCCACAGGGTGGGGCACAGATACGCAGTATTTT
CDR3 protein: CASTGWGTDTQYF

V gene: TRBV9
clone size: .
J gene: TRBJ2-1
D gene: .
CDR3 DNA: TGTGCCAGCAGCGTAGAATTGAGGACTGAGCAGTTCTTC
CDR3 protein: CASSVELRTEQFF

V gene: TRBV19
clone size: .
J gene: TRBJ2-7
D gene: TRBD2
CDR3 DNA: TGTGCCAGTAGTATGGGGGGGTCCCTCTACGAGCAGTACTTC
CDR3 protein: CASSMGGSLYEQYF

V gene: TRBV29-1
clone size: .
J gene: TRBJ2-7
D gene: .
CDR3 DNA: TGCAGCGTTGAAGGGCAGCCCTACGAGCAGTACTTC
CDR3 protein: CSVEGQPYEQYF